These T cell receptor beta chains were read from a single sample in a study of CD8+ T cells in alopecia areata. Sequencing was performed with immunoSEQ multiplex PCR; in TCRdb, only in-frame clones are kept and a portion is missing. Altogether about 110,000 clones are present, approximately 50% being singletons, with the ten largest covering roughly 25%. Source material: NKG2D-low CD8+ T cells sorted from blood. The source is a human donor with alopecia areata. Each CDR3 is given with its conserved first and last residue. The order of the fields is V gene, clone size, J gene, D gene, CDR3 protein, CDR3 DNA. The D gene is left open where the match is weak. The size field is filled for only some rows; it gives once, few, many or a size class.

>TRBV29-1|NA|TRBJ1-1|NA
CSAHWYTEAFF
TGCAGCGCCCATTGGTACACTGAAGCTTTCTTT
>TRBV15|NA|TRBJ2-3|TRBD2
CATSRDQREYTDTQYF
TGTGCCACCAGCAGAGACCAGCGGGAGTACACAGATACGCAGTATTTT
>TRBV29-1|NA|TRBJ1-2|NA
CSVTDGQSYGYTF
TGCAGCGTAACTGATGGGCAGTCCTATGGCTACACCTTC
>TRBV5-6|NA|TRBJ2-1|TRBD2
CASGPSGGYNEQFF
TGTGCCAGCGGCCCTAGCGGAGGGTACAATGAGCAGTTCTTC
>TRBV27|NA|TRBJ2-7|NA
CASSLRAYGYEQYF
TGTGCCAGCAGTTTGAGGGCGTACGGTTACGAGCAGTACTTC
>TRBV27|NA|TRBJ2-6|NA
CASSFGGANVLTF
TGTGCCAGCAGTTTTGGTGGGGCCAACGTCCTGACTTTC
>TRBV10-3|NA|TRBJ2-2|NA
CAISAPENTGELFF
TGTGCCATCAGTGCACCGGAGAACACCGGGGAGCTGTTTTTT
>TRBV5-6|few|TRBJ2-3|NA
CASSLQGQDTQYF
TGTGCCAGCAGTCTTCAGGGTCAGGATACGCAGTATTTT
>TRBV28|NA|TRBJ2-7|NA
CASSFAAYEQYF
TGTGCCAGCAGTTTTGCGGCCTACGAGCAGTACTTC
>TRBV5-1|few|TRBJ2-1|TRBD2
CASTGLAGDNEQFF
TGCGCCAGCACGGGACTAGCGGGAGACAATGAGCAGTTCTTC
>TRBV7-6|NA|TRBJ1-1|NA
CASSLEGKAIEAFF
TGTGCCAGCAGCTTAGAAGGGAAAGCAATTGAAGCTTTCTTT
>TRBV5-1|NA|TRBJ2-1|NA
CASSSPAGQNEQFF
TGCGCCAGCAGCTCACCCGCTGGACAGAATGAGCAGTTCTTC
>TRBV27|NA|TRBJ1-5|NA
CASSLSDSNQPQHF
TGTGCCAGCAGTTTGTCCGATAGCAATCAGCCCCAGCATTTT
>TRBV15|NA|TRBJ1-1|NA
CATSRVRGLGTEAFF
TGTGCCACCAGCAGAGTACGGGGGCTAGGAACTGAAGCTTTCTTT
>TRBV29-1|NA|TRBJ2-2|NA
CSVIDGYTGELFF
TGCAGCGTTATAGACGGATACACCGGGGAGCTGTTTTTT
>TRBV7-9|few|TRBJ2-1|NA
CASSFFGIVGSYNEQFF
TGTGCCAGCAGCTTCTTCGGCATTGTAGGCTCCTACAATGAGCAGTTCTTC
>TRBV27|NA|TRBJ2-3|TRBD2
CASSPLGLAGLTDTQYF
TGTGCCAGCAGTCCGTTGGGACTAGCGGGATTAACAGATACGCAGTATTTT
>TRBV6-6|NA|TRBJ2-7|NA
CASRTLLEGEDLF
TGTGCCAGCAGGACGCTACTAGAGGGGGAGGACCTCTTC
>TRBV28|few|TRBJ2-7|TRBD1
CASRAQGALKPYEQYF
TGTGCCAGCAGAGCTCAGGGGGCCCTAAAACCATACGAGCAGTACTTC
>TRBV11-2|NA|TRBJ1-1|NA
CASTLRGPTEAFF
TGTGCCAGCACCCTTCGGGGACCCACTGAAGCTTTCTTT
>TRBV27|NA|TRBJ2-7|NA
CASSLSGYEQYF
TGTGCCAGCAGTTTATCGGGCTACGAGCAGTACTTC
>TRBV15|NA|TRBJ2-1|TRBD2
CATSRASGSGEQFF
TGTGCCACCAGCAGGGCTAGCGGGAGTGGTGAGCAGTTCTTC
>TRBV30|NA|TRBJ1-2|NA
CAWSGVRQYGYTF
TGTGCCTGGAGTGGGGTCCGACAATATGGCTACACCTTC
>TRBV25-1|NA|TRBJ2-7|NA
CASSRPRVGGFYEQYF
TGTGCCAGCAGTCGCCCCCGGGTAGGGGGATTCTACGAGCAGTACTTC
>TRBV28|many|TRBJ2-5|NA
CATRLGEAQYF
TGTGCCACCCGGCTCGGGGAGGCCCAGTACTTC
>TRBV2|few|TRBJ2-5|TRBD2
CAGGLAGEQETQYF
TGTGCCGGGGGACTAGCGGGAGAGCAAGAGACCCAGTACTTC
>TRBV27|few|TRBJ2-6|NA
CASSLSSGANVLTF
TGTGCCAGCAGTTTATCGTCTGGGGCCAACGTCCTGACTTTC
>TRBV9|NA|TRBJ2-7|TRBD2
CASSVGGSSYEQYF
TGTGCCAGCAGCGTGGGCGGGAGCTCCTACGAGCAGTACTTC
>TRBV27|few|TRBJ2-3|NA
CASSLGTIPDTQYF
TGTGCCAGCAGTTTGGGGACCATCCCAGATACGCAGTATTTT
>TRBV27|once|TRBJ2-3|TRBD2
CASSTTSGMSDTQYF
TGTGCCAGCAGTACGACTAGCGGGATGTCAGATACGCAGTATTTT
>TRBV4-1|NA|TRBJ2-2|TRBD2
CASSQELAGEELFF
TGCGCCAGCAGCCAAGAACTAGCGGGGGAGGAGCTGTTTTTT
>TRBV27|NA|TRBJ2-7|TRBD2
CASSFSYRLAGLSSYEQYF
TGTGCCAGCAGTTTCTCATACCGACTAGCGGGCTTGAGCTCCTACGAGCAGTACTTC
>TRBV19|NA|TRBJ1-1|NA
CASSTLGVNTEAFF
TGTGCCAGTAGTACCCTGGGAGTGAACACTGAAGCTTTCTTT
>TRBV13|once|TRBJ2-1|NA
CASSSGSASRGDEQFF
TGTGCCAGCAGCTCCGGATCGGCATCCCGCGGCGATGAGCAGTTCTTC
>TRBV25-1|NA|TRBJ1-4|NA
CASSAVWTNYGEKLFF
TGTGCCAGCAGTGCGGTATGGACTAACTACGGCGAAAAACTGTTTTTT
>TRBV4-1|NA|TRBJ2-1|TRBD2
CASSQVRLAGSGEQFF
TGCGCCAGCAGCCAAGTCCGCCTAGCGGGTAGCGGAGAGCAGTTCTTC